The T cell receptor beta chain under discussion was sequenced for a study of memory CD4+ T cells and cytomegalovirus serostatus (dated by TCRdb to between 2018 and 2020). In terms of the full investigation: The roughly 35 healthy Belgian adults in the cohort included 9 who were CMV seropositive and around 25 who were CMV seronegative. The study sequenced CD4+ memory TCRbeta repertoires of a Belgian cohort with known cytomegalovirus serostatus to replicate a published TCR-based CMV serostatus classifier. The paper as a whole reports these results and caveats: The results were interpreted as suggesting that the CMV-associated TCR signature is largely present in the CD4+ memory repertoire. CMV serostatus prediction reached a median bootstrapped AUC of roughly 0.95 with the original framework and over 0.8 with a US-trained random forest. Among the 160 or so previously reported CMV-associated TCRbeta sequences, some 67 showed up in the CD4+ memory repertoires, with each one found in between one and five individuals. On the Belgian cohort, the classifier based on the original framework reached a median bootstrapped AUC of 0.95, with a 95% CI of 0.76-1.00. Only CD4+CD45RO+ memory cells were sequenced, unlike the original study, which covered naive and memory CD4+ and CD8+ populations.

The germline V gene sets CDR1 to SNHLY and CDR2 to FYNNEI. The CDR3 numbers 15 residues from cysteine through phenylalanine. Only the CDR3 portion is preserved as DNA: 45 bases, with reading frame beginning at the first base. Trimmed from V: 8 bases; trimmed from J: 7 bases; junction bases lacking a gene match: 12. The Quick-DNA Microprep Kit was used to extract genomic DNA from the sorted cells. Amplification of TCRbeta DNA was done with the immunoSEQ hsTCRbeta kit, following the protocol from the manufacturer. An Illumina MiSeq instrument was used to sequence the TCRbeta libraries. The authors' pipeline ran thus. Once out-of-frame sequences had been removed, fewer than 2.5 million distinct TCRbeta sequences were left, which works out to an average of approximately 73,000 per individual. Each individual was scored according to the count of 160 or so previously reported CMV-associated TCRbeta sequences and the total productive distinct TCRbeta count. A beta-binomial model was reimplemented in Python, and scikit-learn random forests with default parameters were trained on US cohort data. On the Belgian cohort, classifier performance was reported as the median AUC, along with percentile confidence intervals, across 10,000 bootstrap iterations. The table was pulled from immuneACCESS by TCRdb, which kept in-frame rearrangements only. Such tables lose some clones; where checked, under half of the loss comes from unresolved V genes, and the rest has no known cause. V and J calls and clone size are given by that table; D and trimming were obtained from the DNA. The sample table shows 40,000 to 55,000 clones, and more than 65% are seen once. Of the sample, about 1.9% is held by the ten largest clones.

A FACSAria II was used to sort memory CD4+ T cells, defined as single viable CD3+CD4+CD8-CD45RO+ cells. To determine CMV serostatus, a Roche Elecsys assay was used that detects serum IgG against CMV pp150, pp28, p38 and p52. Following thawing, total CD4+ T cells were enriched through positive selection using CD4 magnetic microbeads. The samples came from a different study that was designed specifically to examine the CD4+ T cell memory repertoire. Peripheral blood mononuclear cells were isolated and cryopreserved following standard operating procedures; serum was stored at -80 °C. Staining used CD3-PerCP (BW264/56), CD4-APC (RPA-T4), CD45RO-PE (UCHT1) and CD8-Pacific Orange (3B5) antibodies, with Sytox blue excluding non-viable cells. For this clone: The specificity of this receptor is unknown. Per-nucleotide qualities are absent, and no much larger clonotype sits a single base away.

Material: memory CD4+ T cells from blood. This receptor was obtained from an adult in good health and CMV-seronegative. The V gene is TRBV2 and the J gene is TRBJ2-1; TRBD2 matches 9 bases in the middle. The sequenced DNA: TGTGCCAGCTCCAGGGAGGCGGGGGGGCCTAATGAGCAGTTCTTC. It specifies CASSREAGGPNEQFF.